This T cell receptor (beta chain) was observed in a study of cytomegalovirus exposure and HLA in healthy donors. For the study at large: Counted in an early data release were about 85 million unique TCRs from HLA-typed donors.

Study-wide results and caveats: Most subjects' HLA-A and HLA-B alleles were reportedly predicted from TCR beta sequences. A list of around 150 TCR beta chains associated with cytomegalovirus was given. The authors later linked a missense DCLRE1C variant to TCR beta V- and J-gene trimming.

Concerning this clone itself: Antigen specificity is unknown.

PCR was performed using 60 Vbeta and 13 Jbeta primers. Only in-frame clones appear in the TCRdb table, and some are missing; sequencing was by immunoSEQ multiplex PCR. This sample carries about 100,000 clones, approximately 68% of them seen once, and the ten largest clones take 4% to 5.5%. Sample: PBMCs. This clonotype was sampled from a woman under 30 in good health and CMV-seropositive.

In DNA form, the CDR3 reads TGTGCCAGCAGCTCGCGGACAGCACTGATCTTCTCTGGAAACACCATATATTTT. It encodes CASSSRTALIFSGNTIYF. The rearrangement joins TRBV11-2 to TRBJ1-3; D may be TRBD1 (6 bases). V lost 4 bases and J lost 0, with 19 bases in between. Germline V lookup: CDR1 SGHAT, CDR2 FQNNGV. The CDR3 has 18 amino acids.